These T cell receptor beta chains were read from a single sample in a study of blood T cell repertoires in COVID-19. The repertoire was sequenced with immunoSEQ multiplex PCR; TCRdb's copy has only in-frame clones and lacks some. This table holds a few hundred thousand clones, around 92% found once. The sequenced material came from PBMCs or T cells enriched from blood (not recorded which). The source of these receptors is a woman between 50 and 59 years old who had been exposed to COVID-19. Both conserved end residues are part of each CDR3. A D gene is named only where the DNA matches it firmly. Part of the rows lack a size; the others show once, few, many or a class for expanded clones.

J gene: TRBJ2-2
V gene: TRBV10-3
clone size: few
D gene: TRBD2
CDR3 DNA: TGTGCCATCAGTGAACAGGCGGGGGGTGCCGGGGAGCTGTTTTTT
CDR3 protein: CAISEQAGGAGELFF

J gene: TRBJ2-7
V gene: TRBV7-8
clone size: .
D gene: .
CDR3 DNA: TGTGCCAGCAGCTCCACTGTGGGGAGTTCCTACGAGCAGTACTTC
CDR3 protein: CASSSTVGSSYEQYF

J gene: TRBJ1-5
V gene: TRBV4-1
clone size: .
D gene: .
CDR3 DNA: TGCGCCAGCAGCCTAAACCCCGGGGGAGAGAGCAATCAGCCCCAGCATTTT
CDR3 protein: CASSLNPGGESNQPQHF

J gene: TRBJ1-4
V gene: TRBV29-1
clone size: .
D gene: .
CDR3 DNA: TGCAGCGTTTTAGACAACACAACCCCTGCAACTAATGAAAAACTGTTTTTT
CDR3 protein: CSVLDNTTPATNEKLFF

J gene: TRBJ2-3
V gene: TRBV7-9
clone size: .
D gene: .
CDR3 DNA: TGTGCCAGCAGCTTTCACGCAGCCGCGGGTACGCAGTATTTT
CDR3 protein: CASSFHAAAGTQYF

J gene: TRBJ1-6
V gene: TRBV28
clone size: .
D gene: .
CDR3 DNA: TGTGCCAGCAGTCTGGACAGTTCCTCCAATTCACCCCTCCACTTT
CDR3 protein: CASSLDSSSNSPLHF

J gene: TRBJ2-7
V gene: TRBV4-1
clone size: .
D gene: .
CDR3 DNA: TGCGCCAGCAGCCAAGATCCGCGGGGGCCTTACGAGCAGTACTTC
CDR3 protein: CASSQDPRGPYEQYF

J gene: TRBJ2-7
V gene: TRBV18
clone size: .
D gene: TRBD1
CDR3 DNA: TGTGCCAGCTCTCCTGGGACAGGGGGCTACGAGCAGTACTTC
CDR3 protein: CASSPGTGGYEQYF

J gene: TRBJ1-5
V gene: TRBV25-1
clone size: .
D gene: TRBD1
CDR3 DNA: TGTGCCAGCAGTGGGACAGGGCTGTCCAATCAGCCCCAGCATTTT
CDR3 protein: CASSGTGLSNQPQHF

J gene: TRBJ1-1
V gene: TRBV10-3
clone size: .
D gene: TRBD1
CDR3 DNA: TGTGCCATCACTCGGACAGGGAGCCTGAACACTGAAGCTTTCTTT
CDR3 protein: CAITRTGSLNTEAFF

J gene: TRBJ2-1
V gene: TRBV19
clone size: .
D gene: TRBD1
CDR3 DNA: TGTGCCAGTAGTATCACAGGGGGCTGGGAGCAGTTCTTC
CDR3 protein: CASSITGGWEQFF

J gene: TRBJ2-1
V gene: TRBV5-4
clone size: .
D gene: .
CDR3 DNA: TGTGCCAGCAGCTTGGGGCAAACCTACAATGAGCAGTTCTTC
CDR3 protein: CASSLGQTYNEQFF

J gene: TRBJ2-1
V gene: TRBV28
clone size: once
D gene: .
CDR3 DNA: TGTGCCAGCAGTCGACCCTTAGGGGGGGCGAAGCACAATGAGCAGTTCTTC
CDR3 protein: CASSRPLGGAKHNEQFF

J gene: TRBJ1-2
V gene: TRBV28
clone size: .
D gene: TRBD1
CDR3 DNA: TGTGCCAGCAACCCTCTCGGTCAGGGGGCGAACTATGGCTACACCTTC
CDR3 protein: CASNPLGQGANYGYTF

J gene: TRBJ1-6
V gene: TRBV19
clone size: .
D gene: TRBD1
CDR3 DNA: TGTGCCAGTACCGCCCAGACAGGGGGTTTTTCACCCCTCCACTTT
CDR3 protein: CASTAQTGGFSPLHF

J gene: TRBJ1-2
V gene: TRBV29-1
clone size: .
D gene: .
CDR3 DNA: TGCAGCGTTCGGGGGGATGGCTACACCTTC
CDR3 protein: CSVRGDGYTF